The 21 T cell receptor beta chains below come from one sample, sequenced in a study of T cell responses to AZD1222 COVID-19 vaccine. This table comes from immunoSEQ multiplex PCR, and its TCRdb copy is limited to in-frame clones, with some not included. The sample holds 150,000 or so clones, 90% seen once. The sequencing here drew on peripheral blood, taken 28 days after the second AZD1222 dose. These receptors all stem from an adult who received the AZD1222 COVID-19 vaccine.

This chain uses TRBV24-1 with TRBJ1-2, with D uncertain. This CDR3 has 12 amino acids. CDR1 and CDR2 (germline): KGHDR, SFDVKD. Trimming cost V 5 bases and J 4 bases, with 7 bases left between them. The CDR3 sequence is CATSGMGYGYTF. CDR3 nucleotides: TGTGCCACCAGTGGTATGGGCTATGGCTACACCTTC.

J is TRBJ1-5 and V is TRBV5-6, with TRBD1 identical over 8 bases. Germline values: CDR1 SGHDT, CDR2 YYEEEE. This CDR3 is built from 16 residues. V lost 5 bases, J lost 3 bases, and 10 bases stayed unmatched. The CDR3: CASSNTLTGVNQPQHF. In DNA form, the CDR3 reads TGTGCCAGCAGTAATACCCTGACAGGGGTCAATCAGCCCCAGCATTTT.

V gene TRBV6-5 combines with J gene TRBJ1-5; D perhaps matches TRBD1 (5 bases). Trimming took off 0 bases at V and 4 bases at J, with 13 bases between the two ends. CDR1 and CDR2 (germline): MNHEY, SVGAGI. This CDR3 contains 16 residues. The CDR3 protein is CASSYSRQNGNQPQHF. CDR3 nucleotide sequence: TGTGCCAGCAGTTACTCTAGACAGAACGGGAATCAGCCCCAGCATTTT.

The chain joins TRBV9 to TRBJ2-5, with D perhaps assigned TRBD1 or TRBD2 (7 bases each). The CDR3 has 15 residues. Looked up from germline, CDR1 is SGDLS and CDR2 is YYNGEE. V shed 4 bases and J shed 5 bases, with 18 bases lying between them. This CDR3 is CASSPPRGGGETQYF. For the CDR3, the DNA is TGTGCCAGCAGCCCCCCCAGGGGGGGCGGGGAGACCCAGTACTTC.

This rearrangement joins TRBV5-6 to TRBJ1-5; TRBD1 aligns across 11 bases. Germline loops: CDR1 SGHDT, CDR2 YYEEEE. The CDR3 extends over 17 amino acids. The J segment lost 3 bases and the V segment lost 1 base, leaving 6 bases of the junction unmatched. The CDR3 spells CASSLTGQGAPNQPQHF. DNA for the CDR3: TGTGCCAGCAGCTTGACCGGACAGGGGGCCCCCAATCAGCCCCAGCATTTT. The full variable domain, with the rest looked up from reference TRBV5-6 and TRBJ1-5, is DAGVTQSPTHLIKTRGQQVTLRCSPKSGHDTVSWYQQALGQGPQFIFQYYEEEERQRGNFPDRFSGHQFPNYSSELNVNALLLGDSALYLCASSLTGQGAPNQPQHFGDGTRLSIL.

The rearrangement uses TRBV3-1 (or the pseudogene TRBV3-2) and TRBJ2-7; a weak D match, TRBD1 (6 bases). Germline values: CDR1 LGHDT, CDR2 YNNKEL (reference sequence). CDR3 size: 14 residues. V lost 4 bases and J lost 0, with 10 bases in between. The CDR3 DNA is TGTGCCAGCAGCCTAGACAGGATCTCCTACGAGCAGTACTTC. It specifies CASSLDRISYEQYF.

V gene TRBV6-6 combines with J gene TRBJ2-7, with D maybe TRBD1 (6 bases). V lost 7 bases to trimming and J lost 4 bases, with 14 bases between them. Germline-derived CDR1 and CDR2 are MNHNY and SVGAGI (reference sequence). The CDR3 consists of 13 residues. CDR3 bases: TGTGCCAGCATCGCGACAGGTCCTTACGAGCAGTACTTC. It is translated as CASIATGPYEQYF.

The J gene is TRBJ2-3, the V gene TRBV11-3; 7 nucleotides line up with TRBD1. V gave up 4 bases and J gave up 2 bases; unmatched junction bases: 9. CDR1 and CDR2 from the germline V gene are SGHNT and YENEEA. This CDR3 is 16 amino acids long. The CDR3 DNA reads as TGTGCCAGCAGCTCCGGTACAGGGGTTTACACAGATACGCAGTATTTT. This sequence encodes CASSSGTGVYTDTQYF.

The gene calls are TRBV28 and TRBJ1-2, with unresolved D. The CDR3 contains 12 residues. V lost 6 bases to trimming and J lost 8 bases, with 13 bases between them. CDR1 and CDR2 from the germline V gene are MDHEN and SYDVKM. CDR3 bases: TGTGCCAGCAGGTCGGACGGCCCCGGCTACACCTTC. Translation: CASRSDGPGYTF.

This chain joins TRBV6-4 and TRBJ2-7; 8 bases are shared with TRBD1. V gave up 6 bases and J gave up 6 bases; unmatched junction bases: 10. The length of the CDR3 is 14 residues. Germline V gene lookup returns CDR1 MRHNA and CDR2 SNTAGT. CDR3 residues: CASRAGTGRREQYF. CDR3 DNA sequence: TGTGCCAGCAGGGCCGGGACAGGACGTCGCGAGCAGTACTTC.

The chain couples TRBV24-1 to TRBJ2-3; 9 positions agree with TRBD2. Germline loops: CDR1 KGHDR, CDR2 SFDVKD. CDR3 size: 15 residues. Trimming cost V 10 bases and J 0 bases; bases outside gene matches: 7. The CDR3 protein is CATNSGGTSTDTQYF. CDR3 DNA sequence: TGTGCCACTAATAGCGGGGGAACGAGCACAGATACGCAGTATTTT.

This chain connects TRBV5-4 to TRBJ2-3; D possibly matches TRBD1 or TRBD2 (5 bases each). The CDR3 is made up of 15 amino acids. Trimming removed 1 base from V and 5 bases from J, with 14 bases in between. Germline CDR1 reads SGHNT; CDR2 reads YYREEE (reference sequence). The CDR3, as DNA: TGTGCCAGCAGCTTGTTGACAAATGGGGGAGATACGCAGTATTTT. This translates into CASSLLTNGGDTQYF. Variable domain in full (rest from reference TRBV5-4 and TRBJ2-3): ETGVTQSPTHLIKTRGQQVTLRCSSQSGHNTVSWYQQALGQGPQFIFQYYREEENGRGNFPPRFSGLQFPNYSSELNVNALELDDSALYLCASSLLTNGGDTQYFGPGTRLTVL.

The CDR3 loop is CASSLLELAVSYEQYF. For the CDR3, the DNA is TGTGCCAGCTCACTCCTGGAATTGGCGGTATCCTACGAGCAGTACTTC. The gene calls are TRBV18 and TRBJ2-7; no clear D. The CDR3 spans 16 residues. Trimming left V 4 bases short and J 1 base short, with 17 bases between. Per germline, CDR1 KGHSH and CDR2 LQKENI.

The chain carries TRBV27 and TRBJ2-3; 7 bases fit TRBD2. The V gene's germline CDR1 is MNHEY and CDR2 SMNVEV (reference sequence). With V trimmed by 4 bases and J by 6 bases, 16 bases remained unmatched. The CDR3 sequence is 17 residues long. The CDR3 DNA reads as TGTGCCAGCAGTTCCCATACCCCCCTCACCGGGGGGGATACGCAGTATTTT. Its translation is CASSSHTPLTGGDTQYF.

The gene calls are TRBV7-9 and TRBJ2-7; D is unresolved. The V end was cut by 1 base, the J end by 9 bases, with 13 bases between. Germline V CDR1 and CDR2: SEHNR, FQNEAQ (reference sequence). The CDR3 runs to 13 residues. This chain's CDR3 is CASSLEVPSGQYF. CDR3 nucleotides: TGTGCCAGCAGCTTAGAGGTCCCATCAGGGCAGTACTTC.

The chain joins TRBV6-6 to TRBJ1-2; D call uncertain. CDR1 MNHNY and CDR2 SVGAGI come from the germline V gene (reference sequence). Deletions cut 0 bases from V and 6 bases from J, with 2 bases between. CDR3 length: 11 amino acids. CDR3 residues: CASSYSHGYTF. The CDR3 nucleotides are TGTGCCAGCAGTTACTCACATGGCTACACCTTC.

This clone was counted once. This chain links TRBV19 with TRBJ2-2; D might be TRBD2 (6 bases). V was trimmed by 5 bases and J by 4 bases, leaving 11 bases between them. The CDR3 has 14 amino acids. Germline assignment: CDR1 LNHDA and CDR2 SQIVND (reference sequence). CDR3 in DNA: TGTGCCAGTAGTTCTACCGGGGGCACCGGGGAGCTGTTTTTT. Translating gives CASSSTGGTGELFF.

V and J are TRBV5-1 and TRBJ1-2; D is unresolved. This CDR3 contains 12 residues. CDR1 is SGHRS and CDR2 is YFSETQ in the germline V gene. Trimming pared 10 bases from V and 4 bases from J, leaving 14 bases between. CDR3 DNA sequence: TGCGCCTTAAGCGGGGATTCCTATGGCTACACCTTC. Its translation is CALSGDSYGYTF.

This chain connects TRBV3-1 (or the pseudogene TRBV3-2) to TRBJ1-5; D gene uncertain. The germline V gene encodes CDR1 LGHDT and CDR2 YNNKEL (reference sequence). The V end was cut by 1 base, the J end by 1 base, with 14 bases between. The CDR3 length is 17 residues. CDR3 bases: TGTGCCAGCAGCCAAGGGCAGATTCGGCTAAGCAATCAGCCCCAGCATTTT. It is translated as CASSQGQIRLSNQPQHF.

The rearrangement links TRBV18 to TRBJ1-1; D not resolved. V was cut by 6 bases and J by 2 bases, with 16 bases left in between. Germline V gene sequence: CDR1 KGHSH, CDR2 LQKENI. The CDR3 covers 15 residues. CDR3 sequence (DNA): TGTGCCAGCTCCCCAAACGGAGGATTAAACACTGAAGCTTTCTTT. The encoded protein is CASSPNGGLNTEAFF.

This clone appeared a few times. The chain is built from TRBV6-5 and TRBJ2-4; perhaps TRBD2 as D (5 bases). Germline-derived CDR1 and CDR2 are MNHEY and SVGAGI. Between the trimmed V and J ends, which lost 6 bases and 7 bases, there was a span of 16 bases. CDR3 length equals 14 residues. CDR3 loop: CASSPTVEVNIQYF. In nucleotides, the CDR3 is TGTGCCAGCAGCCCCACCGTGGAGGTGAACATTCAGTACTTC.